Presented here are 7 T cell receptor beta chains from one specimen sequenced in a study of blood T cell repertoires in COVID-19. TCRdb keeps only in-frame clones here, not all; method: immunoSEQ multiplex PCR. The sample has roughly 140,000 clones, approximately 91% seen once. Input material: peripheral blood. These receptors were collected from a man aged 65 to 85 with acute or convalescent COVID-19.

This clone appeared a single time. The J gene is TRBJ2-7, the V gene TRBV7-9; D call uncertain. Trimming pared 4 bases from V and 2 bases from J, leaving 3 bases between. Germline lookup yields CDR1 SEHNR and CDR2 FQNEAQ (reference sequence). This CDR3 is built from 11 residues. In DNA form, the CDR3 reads TGTGCCAGCAGCTCCACCTACGAGCAGTACTTC. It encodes CASSSTYEQYF.

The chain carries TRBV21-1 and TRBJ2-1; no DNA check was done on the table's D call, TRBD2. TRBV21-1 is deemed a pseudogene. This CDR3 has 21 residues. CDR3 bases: TGTGCCAGCAGCCTTATAAACAGGACTAGCGGGATCTCTCAGCACTACAATGAGCAGTTCTTC. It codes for CASSLINRTSGISQHYNEQFF.

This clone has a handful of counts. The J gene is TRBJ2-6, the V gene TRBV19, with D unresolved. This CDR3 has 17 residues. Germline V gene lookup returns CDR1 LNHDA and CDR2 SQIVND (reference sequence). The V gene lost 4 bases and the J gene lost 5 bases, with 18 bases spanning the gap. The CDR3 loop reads CASSTSYTGSRANVLTF. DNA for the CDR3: TGTGCCAGTAGTACATCTTACACGGGTTCCCGGGCCAACGTCCTGACTTTC. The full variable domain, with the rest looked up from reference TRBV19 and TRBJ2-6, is DGGITQSPKYLFRKEGQNVTLSCEQNLNHDAMYWYRQDPGQGLRLIYYSQIVNDFQKGDIAEGYSVSREKKESFPLTVTSAQKNPTAFYLCASSTSYTGSRANVLTFGAGSRLTVL.

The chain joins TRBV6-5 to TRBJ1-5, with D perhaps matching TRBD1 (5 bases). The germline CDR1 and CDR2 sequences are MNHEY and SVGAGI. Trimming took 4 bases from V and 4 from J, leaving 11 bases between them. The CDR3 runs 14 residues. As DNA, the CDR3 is TGTGCCAGCAGTTTGCGCAGGGATAATCAGCCCCAGCATTTT. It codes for CASSLRRDNQPQHF.

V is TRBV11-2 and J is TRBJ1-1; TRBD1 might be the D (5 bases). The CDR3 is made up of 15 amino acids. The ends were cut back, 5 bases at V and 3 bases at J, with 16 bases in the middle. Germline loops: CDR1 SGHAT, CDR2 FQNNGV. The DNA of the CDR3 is TGTGCCAGCAGCACGTCCCAAGGGGTCTACACTGAAGCTTTCTTT. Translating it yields CASSTSQGVYTEAFF.

In DNA form, the CDR3 reads TGTGCCAGCAGCCAAGATGCAGGGAAGCCGAACACTGAAGCTTTCTTT. This translates into CASSQDAGKPNTEAFF. The genes are TRBV4-2 and TRBJ1-1, with D possibly TRBD1 on 5 matching bases. The CDR3 covers 16 residues. Trimming cost V 0 bases and J 1 base, with 12 bases left between them. The germline CDR1 and CDR2 sequences are LGHNA and YNFKEQ.

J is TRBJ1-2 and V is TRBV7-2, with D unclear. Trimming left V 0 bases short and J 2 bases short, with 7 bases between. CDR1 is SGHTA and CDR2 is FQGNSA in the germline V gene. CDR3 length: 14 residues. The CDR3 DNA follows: TGTGCCAGCAGCTTAGCGGTGCAGAACTATGGCTACACCTTC. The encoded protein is CASSLAVQNYGYTF.